A selection of T cell receptor beta chains follows, all from one sample in a study of CD8 T cells in Susac syndrome. One entry per CDR3 protein results from TCRdb running MiXCR on the immunoSEQ multiplex PCR reads. The profile covers roughly 250,000 distinct CDR3 sequences, with almost 97% appearing a single time and approximately 0.094% taken by the ten largest. Sequencing used CD4+ T cells from PBMCs. These receptors originate from a human donor with Susac syndrome. CDR3s include the opening cysteine and the closing phenylalanine or tryptophan. Each record gives: D gene, clone size, V gene, J gene, CDR3 protein, CDR3 DNA. D genes are given only for firm matches. A row's size may be missing; if present it is once, few, many or a size class.

NA,once,TRBV30,TRBJ1-2,CAWSPPGQGDGYTF,TGTGCCTGGAGTCCCCCTGGGCAGGGAGACGGCTACACCTTC
NA,NA,TRBV3-1,TRBJ2-7,CASSQFGYEQYF,TGTGCCAGCAGCCAATTCGGGTACGAGCAGTACTTC
NA,NA,TRBV19,TRBJ2-7,CATGQNLYEQYF,TGTGCCACAGGACAGAACCTTTACGAGCAGTACTTC
NA,NA,TRBV4-2,TRBJ1-4,CASSLNTRKEKLFF,TGTGCCAGCAGCCTTAACACCCGCAAGGAAAAACTGTTTTTT
TRBD2,NA,TRBV5-4,TRBJ2-2,CASSRRGGANTGELFF,TGTGCCAGCAGCCGGCGGGGAGGGGCGAACACCGGGGAGCTGTTTTTT
NA,NA,TRBV20-1,TRBJ2-1,CSARDVVRGSEQFF,TGCAGTGCTAGAGATGTGGTCCGGGGAAGTGAGCAGTTCTTC
NA,NA,TRBV28,TRBJ2-1,CASPPKATVSYNEQFF,TGTGCCAGCCCTCCCAAGGCTACAGTCTCCTACAATGAGCAGTTCTTC
NA,NA,TRBV12-3/TRBV12-4,TRBJ2-1,CASSLDVDSNEQFF,TGTGCCAGCAGTTTGGACGTCGACTCGAATGAGCAGTTCTTC
NA,NA,TRBV5-6,TRBJ2-1,CASSSRRGLSYNEQFF,TGTGCCAGCAGCTCCCGACGGGGGTTGTCCTACAATGAGCAGTTCTTC
NA,NA,TRBV12-3/TRBV12-4,TRBJ1-5,CASSLPGREQPQHF,TGTGCCAGCAGCTTACCAGGGAGAGAGCAGCCCCAGCATTTT
TRBD2,NA,TRBV11-3,TRBJ2-7,CASSILGTSGSVEQYF,TGTGCCAGCAGCATCCTCGGGACTAGCGGGAGCGTCGAGCAGTACTTC
TRBD1,NA,TRBV20-1,TRBJ2-2,CSAKGPTGWTGELFF,TGCAGTGCTAAGGGCCCGACAGGGTGGACCGGGGAGCTGTTTTTT
NA,NA,TRBV12-3/TRBV12-4,TRBJ1-1,CASRLQPSTEAFF,TGTGCCAGCAGATTACAGCCTAGCACTGAAGCTTTCTTT
NA,NA,TRBV5-1,TRBJ2-2,CASSFGATGELFF,TGCGCCAGCAGCTTTGGAGCTACCGGGGAGCTGTTTTTT
TRBD1,NA,TRBV5-6,TRBJ1-2,CASSGDRVGGYTF,TGTGCCAGCAGCGGAGACAGGGTAGGAGGCTACACCTTC
TRBD2,NA,TRBV5-4,TRBJ2-1,CAKGTSGIQEQFF,TGTGCCAAAGGGACTAGCGGGATTCAGGAGCAGTTCTTC
NA,NA,TRBV7-9,TRBJ2-5,CASSLGSGSGGETQYF,TGTGCCAGCTCCTTGGGCAGCGGCTCTGGGGGAGAGACCCAGTACTTC
NA,once,TRBV28,TRBJ2-4,CASSPAGWKDIQYF,TGTGCCAGCAGTCCGGCGGGATGGAAGGACATTCAGTACTTC
NA,once,TRBV5-1,TRBJ2-1,CASSSPVGENEQFF,TGCGCCAGCAGCTCCCCCGTTGGAGAAAATGAGCAGTTCTTC
TRBD1,NA,TRBV7-9,TRBJ2-5,CASSTPGAGGFGETQYF,TGTGCCAGCAGCACTCCCGGGGCAGGGGGATTCGGAGAGACCCAGTACTTC
TRBD2,NA,TRBV5-1,TRBJ2-5,CASSERGMGETQYF,TGCGCCAGCAGCGAGCGGGGGATGGGAGAGACCCAGTACTTC
NA,NA,TRBV6-5,TRBJ2-5,CASTRFMGLETQYF,TGTGCCAGCACCAGATTTATGGGGCTAGAGACCCAGTACTTC
NA,NA,TRBV5-1,TRBJ2-7,CASRPGDTVSYEQYF,TGCGCCAGCAGGCCGGGGGACACCGTCTCCTACGAGCAGTACTTC
TRBD1,NA,TRBV7-2,TRBJ1-2,CASSLVRTGAGYGYTF,TGTGCCAGCAGCTTAGTGCGTACAGGGGCGGGCTATGGCTACACCTTC
NA,NA,TRBV6-5,TRBJ2-1,CASRAKIGSYNEQFF,TGTGCCAGCAGAGCCAAGATCGGCTCCTACAATGAGCAGTTCTTC
TRBD1,NA,TRBV20-1,TRBJ1-5,CSAIEDRPNQPQHF,TGCAGTGCTATCGAGGACAGGCCCAATCAGCCCCAGCATTTT
TRBD1,NA,TRBV7-9,TRBJ2-7,CASTQGYEQYF,TGTGCCAGCACACAGGGGTACGAGCAGTACTTC
TRBD2,NA,TRBV27,TRBJ2-1,CASTSGGAEQFF,TGTGCCAGCACCTCCGGGGGGGCTGAGCAGTTCTTC
TRBD1,NA,TRBV27,TRBJ1-5,CASSVVQGARQPQHF,TGTGCCAGCAGTGTCGTACAGGGGGCCCGACAGCCCCAGCATTTT
NA,NA,TRBV29-1,TRBJ1-1,CSVEGAGIENTEAFF,TGCAGCGTTGAAGGGGCTGGGATAGAAAACACTGAAGCTTTCTTT
NA,NA,TRBV7-8,TRBJ1-1,CASSSLPWEVEAFF,TGTGCCAGCAGCTCCTTACCGTGGGAAGTAGAAGCTTTCTTT
TRBD2,once,TRBV5-1,TRBJ2-5,CASSLALAGEETQYF,TGCGCCAGCAGCTTGGCCTTAGCGGGAGAAGAGACCCAGTACTTC
NA,few,TRBV5-6,TRBJ2-5,CASSHQETQYF,TGTGCCAGCAGCCACCAAGAGACCCAGTACTTC
NA,NA,TRBV20-1,TRBJ2-3,CSAVQRSDTQYF,TGCAGTGCTGTTCAGCGTTCGGATACGCAGTATTTT
NA,NA,TRBV5-6,TRBJ2-1,CASSLIRPLRNEQFF,TGTGCCAGCAGCCTGATTAGACCCTTACGGAATGAGCAGTTCTTC
TRBD1,NA,TRBV2,TRBJ1-5,CASSQQGTGQPQHF,TGTGCCAGCAGTCAACAGGGGACAGGCCAGCCCCAGCATTTT
TRBD1,NA,TRBV29-1,TRBJ2-2,CSVSTNRGPSGELFF,TGCAGCGTCTCCACGAACAGGGGGCCTTCCGGGGAGCTGTTTTTT
NA,NA,TRBV27,TRBJ2-2,CASSLRDPHNTGELFF,TGTGCCAGCAGTTTAAGGGACCCTCATAACACCGGGGAGCTGTTTTTT
TRBD1,once,TRBV5-4,TRBJ2-3,CASSETGVTDTQYF,TGTGCCAGCAGCGAGACAGGGGTCACAGATACGCAGTATTTT
NA,NA,TRBV12-3/TRBV12-4,TRBJ2-1,CASSLGTNNEQFF,TGTGCTAGCAGTTTAGGGACAAACAATGAGCAGTTCTTC
NA,NA,TRBV25-1,TRBJ1-1,CASSFPGPSTEAFF,TGTGCCAGCAGTTTCCCCGGACCGAGCACTGAAGCTTTCTTT
TRBD1,NA,TRBV20-1,TRBJ1-2,CRPGGLWGYTF,TGCAGACCAGGGGGGCTCTGGGGCTACACCTTC
TRBD2,once,TRBV6-1,TRBJ2-1,CASSRTSGRAGYNEQFF,TGTGCCAGCAGCCGGACTAGCGGGAGGGCCGGATACAATGAGCAGTTCTTC
NA,NA,TRBV19,TRBJ2-5,CASSIEEVPETQYF,TGTGCCAGTAGTATAGAGGAGGTTCCAGAGACCCAGTACTTC
NA,NA,TRBV4-2,TRBJ1-1,CASSQDREGWGTEAFF,TGTGCCAGCAGCCAAGATCGAGAGGGGTGGGGCACTGAAGCTTTCTTT
TRBD2,NA,TRBV6-1,TRBJ2-7,CASTRGAGDLYYEQYF,TGTGCCAGCACAAGAGGGGCGGGAGACTTGTACTACGAGCAGTACTTC
NA,NA,TRBV14,TRBJ2-7,CASSHSYEQYF,TGTGCCAGCAGCCATTCCTACGAGCAGTACTTC
NA,NA,TRBV5-1,TRBJ2-5,CASSLAWGEETQYF,TGCGCCAGCAGCTTGGCGTGGGGGGAAGAGACCCAGTACTTC
NA,NA,TRBV29-1,TRBJ2-1,CSGLLANNEQFF,TGCAGCGGCCTTCTAGCTAACAATGAGCAGTTCTTC
NA,NA,TRBV3-1,TRBJ1-5,CASSPRGNQPQHF,TGTGCCAGCTCACCACGGGGCAATCAGCCCCAGCATTTT
NA,NA,TRBV30,TRBJ1-2,CAWSSWLRQDGYTF,TGTGCCTGGAGTAGTTGGCTCAGACAGGATGGCTACACCTTC
NA,NA,TRBV19,TRBJ2-7,CASTLHSGARYEQYF,TGTGCCAGTACTCTGCATTCAGGGGCACGCTACGAGCAGTACTTC
NA,NA,TRBV30,TRBJ1-2,CACTKVGSGYGYTF,TGTGCCTGTACCAAAGTGGGGTCAGGCTATGGCTACACCTTC
TRBD2,once,TRBV12-3/TRBV12-4,TRBJ2-5,CASSLRGGRETQYF,TGTGCCAGCAGTTTGCGGGGGGGGCGGGAGACCCAGTACTTC
TRBD2,NA,TRBV9,TRBJ2-5,CASSARVGGSGETQYF,TGTGCCAGCAGCGCACGGGTAGGCGGGAGTGGAGAGACCCAGTACTTC
NA,NA,TRBV3-1,TRBJ2-7,CATSRAYEQYF,TGTGCCACCAGCCGGGCCTACGAGCAGTACTTC